This TCR beta chain was captured in a study of blood T cell repertoires in COVID-19 (dated by TCRdb to 2020 to 2021). About the investigation overall: Collaborator samples came from the United States, Italy and Spain and covered acute and convalescent phases of COVID-19. The prospective study material was composed of cDNA or gDNA derived from T cells, B-cell-depleted T cells, or PBMCs. Subjects who had been exposed to COVID-19, were actively infected with it, or had recovered from it provided the deeply sampled blood TCRbeta repertoires that made up the dataset. The repertoires were released in a freely available public database meant as a resource for research on the immune response to SARS-CoV-2. Samples came from the ongoing ImmuneRACE study (first 160 participants) plus 1,254 subjects from 6 global collaborators. The sample metadata nearly always contained a de-identified subject ID, COVID-19 status, age in years and sex. Where available, HLA class I and class II types were obtained from metadata supplied by the sample provider rather than from assay-based typing. Results and caveats for the whole study, not just this receptor: The amount of clinical and demographic metadata varied by source and participant and was provided uncurated.

One collaborating source in Seattle enrolled patients while the patients were actively infected and followed the patients over time throughout the course of disease. Collaborating institutions collected whole blood in K2EDTA tubes following their own protocols. For TCRbeta analysis, collaborators shipped samples as frozen whole blood, isolated PBMCs, or DNA extracted from either of those sample types. CDR1 MNHEY and CDR2 SVGAGI are derived from the germline V gene. The CDR3 runs 13 residues from the cysteine to the phenylalanine. Just CDR3 DNA is preserved here, 39 bases in frame from base 1. V has 4 bases trimmed and J has 2 bases trimmed; junction bases matching no gene number 1. Notes on this clone: It lacks a known antigen. Within one base of it there is no much larger clone, and no base qualities were kept. The sample contains more than one DNA sequence encoding this CDR3.

TCRbeta CDR3 regions were amplified from genomic DNA by means of the immunoSEQ Assay, a bias-controlled multiplex PCR. The study's processing was this. The number of nucleated cells in each sample was estimated by amplification of reference gene primers within the assay. To quantify the absolute abundance of each unique TCRbeta CDR3 rearrangement, sequence reads were collapsed and filtered. For each sample, productive Simpson clonality was calculated as the square root of Simpson's diversity index across productive rearrangements. TCRdb limited this immuneACCESS table to in-frame rearrangements with V and J called. A share of clones is missing; checked studies link under half to unresolved V genes, and the rest is unexplained. The V and J calls and clone size were taken over from that table, and D and trimming were inferred from the DNA. Across this sample there are 400,000 or so clones, with roughly 90% seen only once. Roughly 1.6% of the sample belongs to the ten largest clones.

This sequence was found in a woman between 35 and 50 years old with COVID-19, enrolled during active disease. The rearranged segments are TRBV6-5 and TRBJ1-2; 7 bases in the junction line up with TRBD1. Sequencing was done on a sample of peripheral blood. The DNA sequence is TGTGCCAGCAGTTCGGGACAGAACTATGGCTACACCTTC. Translated, it gives CASSSGQNYGYTF.